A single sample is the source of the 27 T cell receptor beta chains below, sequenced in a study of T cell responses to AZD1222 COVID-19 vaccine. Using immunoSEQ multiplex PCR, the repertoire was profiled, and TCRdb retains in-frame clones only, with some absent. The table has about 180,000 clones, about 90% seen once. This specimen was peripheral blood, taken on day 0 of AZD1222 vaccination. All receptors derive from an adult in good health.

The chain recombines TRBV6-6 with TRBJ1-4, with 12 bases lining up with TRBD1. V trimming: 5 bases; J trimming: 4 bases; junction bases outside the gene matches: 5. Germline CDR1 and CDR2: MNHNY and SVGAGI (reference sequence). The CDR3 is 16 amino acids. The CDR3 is CASSLGQGAVNEKLFF. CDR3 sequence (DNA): TGTGCCAGCAGTCTGGGACAGGGGGCGGTTAATGAAAAACTGTTTTTT.

CDR3 loop: CASSQGARINSPLHF. The CDR3 bases are TGTGCCAGCAGCCAAGGGGCCAGGATTAATTCACCCCTCCACTTT. The V call is TRBV3-1 (or the pseudogene TRBV3-2), the J call TRBJ1-6; D ambiguous. This CDR3 contains 15 residues. Germline V gene data show CDR1 as LGHDT and CDR2 as YNNKEL (reference sequence). The germline V and J ends were trimmed by 1 base and 6 bases, with 10 bases remaining between them.

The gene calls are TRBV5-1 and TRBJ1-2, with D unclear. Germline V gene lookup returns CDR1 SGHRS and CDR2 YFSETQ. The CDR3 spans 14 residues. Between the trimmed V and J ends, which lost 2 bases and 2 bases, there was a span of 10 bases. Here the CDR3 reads CASSLAPANYGYTF. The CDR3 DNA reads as TGCGCCAGCAGCTTAGCCCCGGCGAACTATGGCTACACCTTC. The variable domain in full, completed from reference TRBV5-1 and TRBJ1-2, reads KAGVTQTPRYLIKTRGQQVTLSCSPISGHRSVSWYQQTPGQGLQFLFEYFSETQRNKGNFPGRFSGRQFSNSRSEMNVSTLELGDSALYLCASSLAPANYGYTFGSGTRLTVV.

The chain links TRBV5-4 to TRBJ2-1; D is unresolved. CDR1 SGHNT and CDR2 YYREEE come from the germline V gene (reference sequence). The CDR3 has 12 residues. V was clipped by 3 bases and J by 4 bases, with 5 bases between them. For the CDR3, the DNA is TGTGCCAGCAGCTCTGGGTACAATGAGCAGTTCTTC. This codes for CASSSGYNEQFF.

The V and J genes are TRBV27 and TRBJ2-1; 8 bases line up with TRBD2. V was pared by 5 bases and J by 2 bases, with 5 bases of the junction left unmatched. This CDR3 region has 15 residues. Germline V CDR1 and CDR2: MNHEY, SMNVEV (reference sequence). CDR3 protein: CASSSSGIPYNEQFF. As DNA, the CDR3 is TGTGCCAGCAGTAGTAGCGGGATCCCCTACAATGAGCAGTTCTTC.

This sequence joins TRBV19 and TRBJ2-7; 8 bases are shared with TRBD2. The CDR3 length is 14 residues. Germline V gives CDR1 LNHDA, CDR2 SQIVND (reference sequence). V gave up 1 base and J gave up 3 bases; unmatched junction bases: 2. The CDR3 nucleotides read TGTGCCAGTAGTATAGCCAGCGGGAGCTACGAGCAGTACTTC. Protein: CASSIASGSYEQYF.

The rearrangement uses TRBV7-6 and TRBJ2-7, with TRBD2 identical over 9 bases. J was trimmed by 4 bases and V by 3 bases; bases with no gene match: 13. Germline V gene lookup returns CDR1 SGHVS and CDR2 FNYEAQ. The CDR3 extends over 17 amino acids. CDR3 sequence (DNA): TGTGCCAGCAGCTTCGGGACTAGCCCCTTACAGAGTTACGAGCAGTACTTC. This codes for CASSFGTSPLQSYEQYF.

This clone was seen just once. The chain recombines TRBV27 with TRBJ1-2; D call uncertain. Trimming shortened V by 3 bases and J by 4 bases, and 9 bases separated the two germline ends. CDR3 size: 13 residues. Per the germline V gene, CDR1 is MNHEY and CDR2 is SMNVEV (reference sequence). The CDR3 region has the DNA TGTGCCAGCAGTTTTCTAGGTCGCTATGGCTACACCTTC. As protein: CASSFLGRYGYTF.

CDR3 protein: CASKVPGTGEQFF. CDR3 DNA sequence: TGTGCCAGCAAAGTCCCGGGCACCGGTGAGCAGTTCTTC. The chain has TRBV6-5 and TRBJ2-1; D gene unclear. Germline V CDR1 and CDR2: MNHEY, SVGAGI. This CDR3 has 13 residues. With 7 bases removed from V and 9 bases from J, the gap between germline ends came to 16 bases.

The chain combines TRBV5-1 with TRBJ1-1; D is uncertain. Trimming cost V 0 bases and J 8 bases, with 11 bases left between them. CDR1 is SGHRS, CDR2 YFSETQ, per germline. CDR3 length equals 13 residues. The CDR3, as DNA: TGCGCCAGCAGCTTGGTAGGGTATAAAGAAGCTTTCTTT. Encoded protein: CASSLVGYKEAFF. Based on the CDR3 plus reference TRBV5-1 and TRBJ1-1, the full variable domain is KAGVTQTPRYLIKTRGQQVTLSCSPISGHRSVSWYQQTPGQGLQFLFEYFSETQRNKGNFPGRFSGRQFSNSRSEMNVSTLELGDSALYLCASSLVGYKEAFFGQGTRLTVV.

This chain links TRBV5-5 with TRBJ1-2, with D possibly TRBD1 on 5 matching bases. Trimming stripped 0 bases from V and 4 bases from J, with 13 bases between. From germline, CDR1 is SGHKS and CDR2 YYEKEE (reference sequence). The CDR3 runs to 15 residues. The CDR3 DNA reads TGTGCCAGCAGCTTGGCTCCGACAGAAGGCTATGGCTACACCTTC. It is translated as CASSLAPTEGYGYTF.

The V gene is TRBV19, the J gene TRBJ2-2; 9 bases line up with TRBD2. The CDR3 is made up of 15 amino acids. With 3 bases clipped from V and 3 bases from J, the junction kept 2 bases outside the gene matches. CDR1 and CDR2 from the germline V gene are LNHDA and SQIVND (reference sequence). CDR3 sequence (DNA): TGTGCCAGTAGTATCCTAGCGGGGTACACCGGGGAGCTGTTTTTT. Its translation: CASSILAGYTGELFF. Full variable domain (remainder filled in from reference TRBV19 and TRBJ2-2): DGGITQSPKYLFRKEGQNVTLSCEQNLNHDAMYWYRQDPGQGLRLIYYSQIVNDFQKGDIAEGYSVSREKKESFPLTVTSAQKNPTAFYLCASSILAGYTGELFFGEGSRLTVL.

DNA for the CDR3: TGTGCCAGCAGCAAAGTCTGGGACAGGGGGGCAGATACGCAGTATTTT. Encoded protein: CASSKVWDRGADTQYF. The rearrangement uses TRBV21-1 and TRBJ2-3; TRBD1 was called by the table and not checked on the DNA. TRBV21-1 is noted as a pseudogene. This CDR3 has 16 residues.

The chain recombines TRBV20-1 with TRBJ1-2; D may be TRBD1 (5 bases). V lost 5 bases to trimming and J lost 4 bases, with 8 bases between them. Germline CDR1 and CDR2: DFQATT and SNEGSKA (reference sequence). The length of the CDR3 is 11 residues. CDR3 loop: CSAGTVYGYTF. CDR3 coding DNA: TGCAGTGCTGGGACGGTCTATGGCTACACCTTC.

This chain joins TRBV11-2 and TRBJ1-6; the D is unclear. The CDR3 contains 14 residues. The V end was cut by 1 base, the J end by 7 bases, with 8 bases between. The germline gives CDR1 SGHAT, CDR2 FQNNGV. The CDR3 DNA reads TGTGCCAGCAGCTTAGGTCAGGACAATTCACCCCTCCACTTT. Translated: CASSLGQDNSPLHF.

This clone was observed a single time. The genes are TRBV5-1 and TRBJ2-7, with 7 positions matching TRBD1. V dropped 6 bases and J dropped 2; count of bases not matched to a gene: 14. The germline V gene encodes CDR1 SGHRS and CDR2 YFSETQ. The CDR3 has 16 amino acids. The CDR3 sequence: CASNLNAGTAAYEQYF. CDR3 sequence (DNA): TGCGCCAGCAACCTCAACGCCGGGACAGCTGCCTACGAGCAGTACTTC.

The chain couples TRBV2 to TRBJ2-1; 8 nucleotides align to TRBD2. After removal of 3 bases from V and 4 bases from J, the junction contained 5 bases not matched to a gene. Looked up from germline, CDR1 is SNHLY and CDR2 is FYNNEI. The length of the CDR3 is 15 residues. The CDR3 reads CASSEGIAGYNEQFF. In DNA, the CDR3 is TGTGCCAGCAGTGAGGGGATAGCGGGGTACAATGAGCAGTTCTTC.

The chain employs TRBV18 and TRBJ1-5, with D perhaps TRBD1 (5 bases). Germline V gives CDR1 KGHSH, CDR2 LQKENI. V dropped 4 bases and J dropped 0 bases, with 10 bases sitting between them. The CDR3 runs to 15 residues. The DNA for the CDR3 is TGTGCCAGCTCACGGGGCAGGGATAGCAATCAGCCCCAGCATTTT. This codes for CASSRGRDSNQPQHF.

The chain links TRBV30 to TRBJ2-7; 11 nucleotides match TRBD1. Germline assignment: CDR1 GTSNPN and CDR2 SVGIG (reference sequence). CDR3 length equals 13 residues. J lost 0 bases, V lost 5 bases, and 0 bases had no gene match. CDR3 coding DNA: TGTGCCTGGGGGACAGGGGGCTCCTACGAGCAGTACTTC. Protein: CAWGTGGSYEQYF.

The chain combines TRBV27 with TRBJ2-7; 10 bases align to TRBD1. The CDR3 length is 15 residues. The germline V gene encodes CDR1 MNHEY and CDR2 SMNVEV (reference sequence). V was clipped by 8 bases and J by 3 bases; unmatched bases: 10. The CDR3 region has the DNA TGTGCCAGCGGATCTCGACAGGGGGCGGGCTACGAGCAGTACTTC. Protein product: CASGSRQGAGYEQYF.

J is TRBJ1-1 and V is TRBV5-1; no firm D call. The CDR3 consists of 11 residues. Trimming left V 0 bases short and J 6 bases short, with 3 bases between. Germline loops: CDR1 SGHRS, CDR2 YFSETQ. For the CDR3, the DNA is TGCGCCAGCAGCTTGGATTCTGAAGCTTTCTTT. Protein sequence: CASSLDSEAFF.

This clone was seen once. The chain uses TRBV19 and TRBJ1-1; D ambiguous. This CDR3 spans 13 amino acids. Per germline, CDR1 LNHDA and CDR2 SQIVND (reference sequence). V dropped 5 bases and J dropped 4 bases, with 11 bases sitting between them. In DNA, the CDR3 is TGTGCCAGTAGTGCCTCCATCGCCACTGAAGCTTTCTTT. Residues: CASSASIATEAFF.

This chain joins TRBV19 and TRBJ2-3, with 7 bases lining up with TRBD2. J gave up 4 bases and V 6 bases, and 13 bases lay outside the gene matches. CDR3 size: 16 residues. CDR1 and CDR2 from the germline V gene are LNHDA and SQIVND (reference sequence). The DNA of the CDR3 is TGTGCCAGTAGGCGGCTAGCGGCCCTAACGCCAGATACGCAGTATTTT. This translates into CASRRLAALTPDTQYF.

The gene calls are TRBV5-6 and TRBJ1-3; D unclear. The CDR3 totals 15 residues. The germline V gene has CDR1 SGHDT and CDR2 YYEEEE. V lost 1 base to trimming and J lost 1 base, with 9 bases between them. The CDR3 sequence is CASSLYWGSGNTIYF. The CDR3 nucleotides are TGTGCCAGCAGCTTGTATTGGGGTTCTGGAAACACCATATATTTT.

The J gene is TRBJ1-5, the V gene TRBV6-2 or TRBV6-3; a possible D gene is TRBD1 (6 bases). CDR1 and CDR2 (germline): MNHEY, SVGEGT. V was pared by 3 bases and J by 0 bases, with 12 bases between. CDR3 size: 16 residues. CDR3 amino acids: CASSYGGPLSNQPQHF. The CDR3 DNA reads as TGTGCCAGCAGTTATGGGGGGCCCCTTAGCAATCAGCCCCAGCATTTT.

The CDR3 reads CASSPDKTGGGDGYTF. As DNA, the CDR3 is TGTGCCAGCAGCCCTGATAAGACAGGGGGCGGTGATGGCTACACCTTC. This rearrangement joins TRBV7-2 to TRBJ1-2, with 10 bases identical to TRBD1. V was pared by 5 bases and J by 6 bases, with 12 bases of the junction left unmatched. The CDR3 covers 16 residues. Germline lookup yields CDR1 SGHTA and CDR2 FQGNSA. Drawing the rest from reference TRBV7-2 and TRBJ1-2, the complete variable domain is GAGVSQSPSNKVTEKGKDVELRCDPISGHTALYWYRQSLGQGLEFLIYFQGNSAPDKSGLPSDRFSAERTGGSVSTLTIQRTQQEDSAVYLCASSPDKTGGGDGYTFGSGTRLTVV.

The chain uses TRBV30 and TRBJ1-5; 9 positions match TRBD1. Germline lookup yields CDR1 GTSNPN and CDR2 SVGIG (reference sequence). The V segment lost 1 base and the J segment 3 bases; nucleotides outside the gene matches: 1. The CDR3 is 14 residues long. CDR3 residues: CAWSGTGANQPQHF. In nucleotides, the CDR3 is TGTGCCTGGAGTGGGACAGGGGCCAATCAGCCCCAGCATTTT.